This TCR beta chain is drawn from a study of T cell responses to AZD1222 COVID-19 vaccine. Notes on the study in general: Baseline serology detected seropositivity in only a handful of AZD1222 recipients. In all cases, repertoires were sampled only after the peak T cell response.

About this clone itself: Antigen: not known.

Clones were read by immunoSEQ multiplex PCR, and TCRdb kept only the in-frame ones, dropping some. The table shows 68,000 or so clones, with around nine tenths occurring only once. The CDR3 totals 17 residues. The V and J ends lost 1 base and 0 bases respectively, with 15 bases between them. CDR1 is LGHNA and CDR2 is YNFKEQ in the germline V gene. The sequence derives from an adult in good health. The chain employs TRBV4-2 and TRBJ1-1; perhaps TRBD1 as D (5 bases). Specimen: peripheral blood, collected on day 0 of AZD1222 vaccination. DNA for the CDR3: TGTGCCAGCAGCCAAGTCACCTTGGGACGGATGAACACTGAAGCTTTCTTT. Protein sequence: CASSQVTLGRMNTEAFF.